The 19 T cell receptor beta chains listed next were all sequenced from one sample in a study of blood T cells in healthy people across ages. A sample-barcoded 5' primer and a J-beta primer mix were used in a second PCR of roughly 6 to 12 cycles. TCRdb reprocessed the 5' RACE reads via MiXCR and lists one record per CDR3 protein. The sample has approximately 810,000 distinct CDR3 sequences, 36% seen once. The sequenced sample consisted of blood. These receptors came from a man aged 18 to 29 in good health.

The genes are TRBV4-1 and TRBJ2-5; maybe TRBD1 (6 bases). CDR1 and CDR2 from the germline V gene are MGHRA and YSYEKL. V dropped 1 base and J dropped 5 bases, with 11 bases sitting between them. The CDR3 extends over 14 amino acids. CDR3 bases: TGCGCCAGCAGCCAAGTAACAGGGAGCGAGACCCAGTACTTC. Translated, it gives CASSQVTGSETQYF.

The genes are TRBV4-1 and TRBJ2-1; 10 bases align to TRBD1. Germline V gives CDR1 MGHRA, CDR2 YSYEKL. V shed 3 bases, J shed 6 bases, and the junction held 8 bases outside the gene matches. The CDR3 spans 16 residues. The CDR3 sequence is CASSHDRDRGRNEQFF. As DNA, the CDR3 is TGCGCCAGCAGCCATGACCGTGACAGGGGGCGCAATGAGCAGTTCTTC.

This clonotype appeared a few times. The V gene is TRBV3-1, the J gene TRBJ2-3, with D tentatively TRBD1 or TRBD2 (7 bases each). Trimming removed 4 bases at V and 1 base at J, with 15 bases between. The V gene's germline CDR1 is LGHDT and CDR2 YNNKEL (reference sequence). The CDR3 runs 16 residues. The chain's CDR3 is CASSRASGGGTDTQYF. For the CDR3, the DNA is TGTGCCAGCAGCCGCGCATCAGGGGGGGGCACAGATACGCAGTATTTT.

This clonotype was observed a handful of times. The rearrangement links TRBV20-1 to TRBJ2-5, with a tentative D call TRBD2 (6 bases). CDR1 and CDR2 from the germline V gene are DFQATT and SNEGSKA (reference sequence). CDR3 length equals 14 residues. The V gene lost 5 bases and the J gene lost 3 bases, with 16 bases spanning the gap. CDR3 sequence (DNA): TGCAGTGCTCGGAGGGGCCGCTCGGAAGAGACCCAGTACTTC. This gives the protein CSARRGRSEETQYF.

This clonotype was observed once. The chain has TRBV5-6 and TRBJ1-1; 9 bases are a match to TRBD1. CDR1 is SGHDT and CDR2 is YYEEEE in the germline V gene. The CDR3 loop spans 15 amino acids. V lost 3 bases and J lost 1; bases outside the gene matches: 4. The CDR3 protein is CASSWGTGQNTEAFF. The CDR3 DNA reads as TGTGCCAGCAGCTGGGGGACAGGGCAGAACACTGAAGCTTTCTTT.

The CDR3 sequence is CASKHGRGNEQFF. CDR3 coding DNA: TGTGCCAGCAAGCACGGGAGGGGTAATGAGCAGTTCTTC. This chain joins TRBV3-1 and TRBJ2-1; 8 bases align to TRBD2. V lost 7 bases and J lost 7; bases outside the gene matches: 6. Germline CDR1 reads LGHDT; CDR2 reads YNNKEL (reference sequence). The CDR3 loop spans 13 amino acids.

This clonotype was seen more than once but under ten times. The chain carries TRBV12-3 or TRBV12-4 and TRBJ1-2, with unresolved D. V was pared by 4 bases and J by 5 bases, with 17 bases between. The CDR3 sequence is 15 residues long. This CDR3 reads CASSSKGPAGYGYTF. Here the CDR3 DNA reads TGTGCCAGCAGTTCCAAGGGCCCGGCGGGTTATGGCTACACCTTC.

The V gene is TRBV20-1, the J gene TRBJ1-4; weak D call: TRBD1 (6 bases). V was cut by 5 bases and J by 4 bases, with 11 bases left in between. Germline V gene sequence: CDR1 DFQATT, CDR2 SNEGSKA (reference sequence). This CDR3 contains 13 residues. In nucleotides, the CDR3 is TGCAGTGCTCTACAGGGAGATAATGAAAAACTGTTTTTT. This encodes CSALQGDNEKLFF.

This clonotype has a count of ten or more. CDR3 in DNA: TGCGCCAGCAGCCAAGTTCACCGACAGGGCTATGGCTACACCTTC. Its protein is CASSQVHRQGYGYTF. J is TRBJ1-2 and V is TRBV4-1, with 7 nucleotides matching TRBD1. In germline, CDR1 is MGHRA, CDR2 YSYEKL. The CDR3 covers 15 residues. The V segment lost 1 base and the J segment 4 bases; nucleotides outside the gene matches: 6.

This clonotype was seen a handful of times. This chain connects TRBV9 to TRBJ1-1, with 7 bases that match TRBD1. This CDR3 is built from 19 residues. The trim removed 3 bases at V and 0 bases at J, leaving 17 bases unmatched. CDR1 SGDLS and CDR2 YYNGEE come from the germline V gene. In DNA form, the CDR3 reads TGTGCCAGCAGCGCAGATATCTCAGGGGGAGTTTCCGTGAACACTGAAGCTTTCTTT. It specifies CASSADISGGVSVNTEAFF.

The CDR3 DNA is TGTGCCAGCAGTGAACGCCAGCTGAACACCATATATTTT. Its translation is CASSERQLNTIYF. The chain recombines TRBV2 with TRBJ1-3; D not resolved. This CDR3 region has 13 residues. The V gene lost 2 bases and the J gene lost 7 bases, with 9 bases spanning the gap. Per germline, CDR1 SNHLY and CDR2 FYNNEI.

This clonotype was counted at least ten times. DNA for the CDR3: TGCAGTGCTAGTCGCCAGGCTTTGGATGAGCAGTACTTC. Translated, it gives CSASRQALDEQYF. The rearrangement joins TRBV20-1 to TRBJ2-7; D is unclear. V lost 3 bases to trimming and J lost 7 bases, with 16 bases between them. The germline V gene encodes CDR1 DFQATT and CDR2 SNEGSKA (reference sequence). This CDR3 is 13 amino acids long.

This clonotype was counted a few times. This chain links TRBV4-3 with TRBJ2-1; TRBD2 agrees at 9 bases. The assigned J gene may be wrong: the sequence end matches TRBJ2-7 better. CDR1 and CDR2 from the germline V gene are LGHNA and YSLEER. The CDR3 loop spans 16 amino acids. As DNA, the CDR3 is TGCGCCAGCAGCCAAGATAGCGGGGGACACTACAATGAGCAGTACTTC. Translating it yields CASSQDSGGHYNEQYF.

About this clonotype itself: This may stem from a read error, because a much larger clone lies one nucleotide away. V is TRBV5-6 and J is TRBJ2-6; the D is unclear. The CDR3 spans 14 residues. V was pared by 4 bases and J by 0 bases, with 5 bases between. The V gene's germline CDR1 is SGHDT and CDR2 YYEEEE. This CDR3 reads CASSDLSGANVLTF. In DNA, the CDR3 is TGTGCCAGCAGCGACCTCTCTGGGGCCAACGTCCTGACTTTC.

This clonotype was seen a handful of times. This chain links TRBV7-2 with TRBJ1-1; tentative D call: TRBD1 (5 bases). The CDR3 is 13 amino acids. The germline V gene has CDR1 SGHTA and CDR2 FQGNSA. Trimming took 5 bases from V and 9 from J, leaving 16 bases between them. CDR3 loop: CASSQPGTTQAFF. The CDR3, as DNA: TGTGCCAGCAGCCAACCAGGGACGACGCAAGCTTTCTTT.

The J gene is TRBJ2-7, the V gene TRBV27; 7 nucleotides match TRBD1. This CDR3 is built from 15 residues. The junction had 9 bases not matched to a gene; V was cut back by 5 bases and J by 2 bases. Germline assignment: CDR1 MNHEY and CDR2 SMNVEV (reference sequence). CDR3 sequence (DNA): TGTGCCAGCAGTCCGAGACAGGGCCAAACCTACGAGCAGTACTTC. Residues: CASSPRQGQTYEQYF.

The chain carries TRBV12-3 or TRBV12-4 and TRBJ2-4; D gene ambiguous. The closer fit of TRBJ2-7 to the DNA end suggests the J call may be wrong. This CDR3 has 16 residues. The CDR3 region is CASSLILGQVGYEQYF. Here the CDR3 DNA reads TGTGCCAGCAGTTTAATTCTCGGGCAGGTCGGCTACGAGCAGTACTTC.

This clonotype has at least ten counts. This rearrangement joins TRBV7-2 to TRBJ1-2; D perhaps matches TRBD1 (5 bases). The germline CDR1 and CDR2 sequences are SGHTA and FQGNSA. The V and J ends lost 4 bases and 1 base respectively, with 13 bases between them. The CDR3 contains 15 residues. CDR3 DNA sequence: TGTGCCAGCAGCTCCTCTGGGGCCCTTAACTATGGCTACACCTTC. Protein sequence: CASSSSGALNYGYTF.

In this sample, this clonotype turned up many times. The V and J genes are TRBV12-3 or TRBV12-4 and TRBJ2-3; 9 positions agree with TRBD1. V shed 5 bases and J 2 bases; nucleotides not matched to a gene: 8. CDR3 size: 16 residues. This chain's CDR3 is CASSPRDRADTDTQYF. Written as DNA, the CDR3 is TGTGCCAGCAGTCCCCGGGACAGGGCGGACACAGATACGCAGTATTTT.